These T cell receptor beta chains were read from a single sample in a study of tumor and adjacent non-tumor tissue in lung cancer. TCRdb reprocessed the multiplex PCR reads via MiXCR and lists one record per CDR3 protein. The sample records about 98,000 distinct CDR3 sequences, about 80% being singletons. The sample comprised distant non-tumor lung tissue. These receptors were taken from a man in his sixties with small cell lung cancer. Each CDR3 is given with its conserved first and last residue. Each record gives: J gene, D gene, clone size, V gene, CDR3 DNA, CDR3 protein. A D gene is named only where the DNA matches it firmly. For some rows the clone size is stated as once, few or many, or as a class when expanded; others skip it.

TRBJ1-2	TRBD1	.	TRBV4-2	TGTGCCAGCAGTCGAGAGGGGGCGGGTCGCTACACCTTC	CASSREGAGRYTF
TRBJ2-5	.	once	TRBV11-2	TGTGGCAACAGCAGCGGGCTCGTGGAGACCCAGTACTTC	CGNSSGLVETQYF
TRBJ2-7	.	.	TRBV12-3/TRBV12-4	TGTGCCAGCAGTTCGCCCCTTCGCGGGTCCCACAAGCAGTATTTC	CASSSPLRGSHKQYF
TRBJ2-2	TRBD2	.	TRBV5-1	TGCGCCAACAGCGGGTACTCCGGGACTAGCGGAACCACCAGGGAGCTGTTTTTT	CANSGYSGTSGTTRELFF
TRBJ2-5	TRBD2	.	TRBV5-6	TGTGCCAACAGCCTAGCGGGTGGGACCCAGTACTTC	CANSLAGGTQYF
TRBJ2-6	.	.	TRBV29-1	TGCAACGCTCAAAGTGGGCGCAACTCTGGGGCCAACGTCCTTACTTTC	CNAQSGRNSGANVLTF
TRBJ1-6	.	.	TRBV11-2	TGTGGCAGCAGCTTAGAAGGGCCCGACTACTCACCCTTCCACTTT	CGSSLEGPDYSPFHF
TRBJ2-3	.	once	TRBV10-3	TGTACCATCCAGGATAGCACAGATACGCAGTATTTT	CTIQDSTDTQYF
TRBJ2-2	.	.	TRBV12-3/TRBV12-4	TGTGCCAGCAGTTTCTCTGGGACATACACCGGAGAGCTGTTTTTC	CASSFSGTYTGELFF
TRBJ1-2	.	.	TRBV4-2	TGTGCCAACAGCCAAGAGAGAGGGACGTCCCATGGTGGCTACACCTTC	CANSQERGTSHGGYTF
TRBJ1-5	.	few	TRBV4-1	TGCATCAGCAGCCAGGGGATGTCTCAGCCCCAACATTTT	CISSQGMSQPQHF
TRBJ2-3	TRBD2	.	TRBV7-2	TGTGCCAGCAGCTTCAAATTTAGCGGGATTTCTAGCACAGATACGCAGTATTTT	CASSFKFSGISSTDTQYF
TRBJ2-7	.	.	TRBV6-1	TGTGCCAGCAGTGAAAGGGGCAGCCACATCTACGAGCAGTACTTC	CASSERGSHIYEQYF
TRBJ2-3	.	.	TRBV5-1	TGCGCCAGCAGCTACCCCTACGCGGATACGCAATATTTT	CASSYPYADTQYF
TRBJ2-7	.	many	TRBV10-2	TGCGCCGCCTGGGACGCTGGTTATGGCGAGCAGTACTTC	CAAWDAGYGEQYF
TRBJ2-1	TRBD2	.	TRBV6-5	TGTGCCAGCGGGACTAGCGGGAAGATCTTCAATGAGCAGTTCTTC	CASGTSGKIFNEQFF
TRBJ2-1	.	once	TRBV11-2	TGTACCAGCAGCTTAGAGGCGGCGGGCCTAGAGGTCTTC	CTSSLEAAGLEVF
TRBJ2-1	.	.	TRBV11-2	TGTGCCAGCAGTTTAGAGGCAGGGTTGGTTGAGTTGTTCTTC	CASSLEAGLVELFF
TRBJ1-4	.	.	TRBV4-2	TGTGCCAGCAGCCAAATTGAGTTAGCAGAAAAACTGTTTTTT	CASSQIELAEKLFF
TRBJ2-1	.	.	TRBV11-2	TGTGCCAACTGCTTAGTGACATCCCAGAGCTCCTACAATGAGCAGTTCTTC	CANCLVTSQSSYNEQFF
TRBJ1-1	.	.	TRBV5-1	TGCGCCAACAGCTTGGTACAGAGGGTGAACACTGAAGCTTTCTTT	CANSLVQRVNTEAFF
TRBJ2-7	TRBD1	.	TRBV12-3/TRBV12-4	TGTGCCAGCGCCCGGGACAGGGTTTACGAGCAGTACTTC	CASARDRVYEQYF
TRBJ2-2	.	few	TRBV11-3	TGTGTCTGTAGCTTACAGGCTTCGAACACCGGGGAGCTGTTTTTT	CVCSLQASNTGELFF
TRBJ1-2	.	.	TRBV9	TGTGCCAGTAGCCCACCCGGATCAGGGTTAAGAGGCTACACCTTC	CASSPPGSGLRGYTF
TRBJ2-1	.	.	TRBV11-2	TGTGCCAACAGCTTAGCGACAGCCCAGAGCTCCTACAATGAGGAGTTCTTC	CANSLATAQSSYNEEFF
TRBJ1-1	.	.	TRBV29-1	TGCACCGTCTCGATAGCCATGAACACTGAAGCTTTCTTT	CTVSIAMNTEAFF
TRBJ2-3	.	.	TRBV11-2	TGTGCCAGCGGCTCCGGAGGGACTGCGCGACATACGCAGTATTTT	CASGSGGTARHTQYF
TRBJ2-2	.	.	TRBV6-5	TGTGCCAGCCGGGGATTAGCGGTTAGATTCGCGAACACCGGGGGGCTGTTTTTT	CASRGLAVRFANTGGLFF
TRBJ2-1	TRBD2	.	TRBV5-6	TGTGCCAGCAGTATGAGTGGGAGGGCCGCCAATGAGCAGTTCTTC	CASSMSGRAANEQFF
TRBJ2-7	.	.	TRBV12-3/TRBV12-4	TGTGTCAGCAGTTTAAAACCCTACGAGCAGTACTTC	CVSSLKPYEQYF
TRBJ2-1	TRBD2	once	TRBV6-2/TRBV6-3	TGTGCCACCTCGCCCCGGGACTACTCCTACAATGAGCAGTTCTTC	CATSPRDYSYNEQFF
TRBJ2-5	.	many	TRBV7-3	TGTGCCAGCAGCTCCGGCGGGATGGAACTTCGAGGGACCCAGTACTTC	CASSSGGMELRGTQYF
TRBJ2-2	.	.	TRBV4-2	TGTGCCAGCAGCCAAGATCTCAGGGTGAACACTGGGAAGCTGTTTTTT	CASSQDLRVNTGKLFF
TRBJ2-5	.	.	TRBV6-1	TGTGTCAGCAGTCTTTCCAGGACCTCCGAAGAGACCCAGTACTTC	CVSSLSRTSEETQYF
TRBJ2-1	.	.	TRBV29-1	TGCAGCGTTGCAAACTCACAGCAGTTCTTC	CSVANSQQFF
TRBJ2-7	.	few	TRBV30	TGTGCCTGGAGTGTCGGCTTAGCCTACGAGCAGTACTTC	CAWSVGLAYEQYF
TRBJ2-7	.	.	TRBV28	TGTGCCAGCAGTTTAGTCGTGGCGGGACTGTATATGAACGAGCAGTACTTC	CASSLVVAGLYMNEQYF
TRBJ2-1	.	.	TRBV5-1	TGCGCCAGCAGCTTGACTATCGGGTACAATGAGCAGCTCTTC	CASSLTIGYNEQLF
TRBJ2-5	.	.	TRBV11-2	TGTGCCACCAACTTTAATAGTAAAGAGACACAGTACTTC	CATNFNSKETQYF
TRBJ2-3	.	many	TRBV28	TGTGCCAGCAGTTTAGGAGAAAGGGATACGCAGTATTTT	CASSLGERDTQYF
TRBJ2-3	TRBD2	.	TRBV12-3/TRBV12-4	TGTGTCAGCAGTTTCCCGAGTAGCGGGATCACAGATACGCAGTACTTT	CVSSFPSSGITDTQYF
TRBJ2-3	TRBD1	.	TRBV11-2	TGTGCCAGCAGCTTAGGTTCAGGGGGCGGGCACGAGCAGTACTTT	CASSLGSGGGHEQYF
TRBJ2-3	.	.	TRBV20-1	TGCAGTGCAGCGAGCGCGAGGGAAGTGGGGGGAACAGATACGCAATATTTT	CSAASAREVGGTDTQYF
TRBJ2-7	.	.	TRBV4-1	TGCACCAGTAGTTTCGAGAGACTCTACGAGCAGTACTTC	CTSSFERLYEQYF
TRBJ2-3	.	.	TRBV29-1	TGCAGCGTTCAATGGCAATTCGTCGCAGATACGCAGTATTTT	CSVQWQFVADTQYF
TRBJ1-5	TRBD1	.	TRBV10-3	TGTACCATCAGCACAGGGGATCAGCCCCAGCACTTT	CTISTGDQPQHF
TRBJ2-4	.	few	TRBV12-3/TRBV12-4	TGTGTCAGTAGTTTGGGACATCTGGACATTCAGTACTTC	CVSSLGHLDIQYF
TRBJ2-2	.	once	TRBV5-1	TGCGCCAGCAGCTTGGCGGTGGGGGACACCGGGCAGCTGTTTTTT	CASSLAVGDTGQLFF
TRBJ2-3	.	.	TRBV28	TGTGCCAGCAGCCTGGGTGATAATACGCAGTATTTT	CASSLGDNTQYF
TRBJ2-3	.	.	TRBV9	TGTGCCAGCTGCGTAGCCCGGGGAGATACGCAGTATTTT	CASCVARGDTQYF
TRBJ1-2	TRBD1	.	TRBV10-3	TGTGCCAGCAGTCCCGGGACAGGAGGCGGCTACACCTTC	CASSPGTGGGYTF
TRBJ2-5	.	.	TRBV29-1	TGTAGCGTAGGACAGAGGAGAGGGGAGACCCAGTACTTC	CSVGQRRGETQYF
TRBJ2-5	.	.	TRBV10-3	TGTGCCATCAGTCGGACGCTGGAAGAGACCCAATACTTC	CAISRTLEETQYF